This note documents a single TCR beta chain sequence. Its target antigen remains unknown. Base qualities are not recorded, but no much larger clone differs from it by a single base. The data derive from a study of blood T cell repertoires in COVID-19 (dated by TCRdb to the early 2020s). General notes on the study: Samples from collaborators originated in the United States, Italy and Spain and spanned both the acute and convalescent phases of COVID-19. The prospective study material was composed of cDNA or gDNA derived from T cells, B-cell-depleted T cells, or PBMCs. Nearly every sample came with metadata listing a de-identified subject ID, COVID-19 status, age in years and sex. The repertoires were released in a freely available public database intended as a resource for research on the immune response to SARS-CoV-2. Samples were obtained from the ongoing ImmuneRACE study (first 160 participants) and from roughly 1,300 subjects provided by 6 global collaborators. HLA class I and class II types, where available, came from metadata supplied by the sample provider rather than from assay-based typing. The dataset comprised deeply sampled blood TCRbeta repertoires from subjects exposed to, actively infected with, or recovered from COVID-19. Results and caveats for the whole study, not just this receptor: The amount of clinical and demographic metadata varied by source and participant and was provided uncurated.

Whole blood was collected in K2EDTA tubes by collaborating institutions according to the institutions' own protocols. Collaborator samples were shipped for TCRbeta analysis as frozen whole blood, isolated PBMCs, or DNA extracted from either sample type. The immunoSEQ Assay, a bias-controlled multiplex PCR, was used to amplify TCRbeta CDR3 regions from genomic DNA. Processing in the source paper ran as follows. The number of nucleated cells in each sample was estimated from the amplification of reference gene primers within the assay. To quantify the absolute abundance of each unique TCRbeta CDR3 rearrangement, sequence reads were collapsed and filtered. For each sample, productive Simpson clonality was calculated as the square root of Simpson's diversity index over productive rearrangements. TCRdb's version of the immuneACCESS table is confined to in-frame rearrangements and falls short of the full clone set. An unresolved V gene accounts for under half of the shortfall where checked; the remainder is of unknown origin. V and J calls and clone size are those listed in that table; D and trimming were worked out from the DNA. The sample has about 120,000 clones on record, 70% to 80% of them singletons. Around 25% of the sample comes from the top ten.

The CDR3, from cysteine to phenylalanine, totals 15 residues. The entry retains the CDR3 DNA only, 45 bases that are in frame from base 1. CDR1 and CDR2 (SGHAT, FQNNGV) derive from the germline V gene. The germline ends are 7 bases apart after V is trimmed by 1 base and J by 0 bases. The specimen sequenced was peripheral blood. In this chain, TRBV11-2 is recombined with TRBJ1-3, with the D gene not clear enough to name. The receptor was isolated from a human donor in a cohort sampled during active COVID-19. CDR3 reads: CASSLVPFSGNTIYF. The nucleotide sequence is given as TGTGCCAGCAGCTTAGTCCCGTTCTCTGGAAACACCATATATTTT.